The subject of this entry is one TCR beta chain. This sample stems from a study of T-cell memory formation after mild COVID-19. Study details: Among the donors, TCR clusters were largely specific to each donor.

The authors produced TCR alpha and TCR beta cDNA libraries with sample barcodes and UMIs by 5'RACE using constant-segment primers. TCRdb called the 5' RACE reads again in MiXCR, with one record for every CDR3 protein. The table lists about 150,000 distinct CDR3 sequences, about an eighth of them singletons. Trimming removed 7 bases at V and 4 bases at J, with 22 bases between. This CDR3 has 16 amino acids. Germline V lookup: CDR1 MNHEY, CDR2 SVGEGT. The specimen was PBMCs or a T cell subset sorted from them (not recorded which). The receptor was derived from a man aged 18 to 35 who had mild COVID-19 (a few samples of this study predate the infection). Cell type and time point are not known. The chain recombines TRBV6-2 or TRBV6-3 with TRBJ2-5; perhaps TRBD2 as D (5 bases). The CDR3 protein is CASTKGAGIWGETQYF. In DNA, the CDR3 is TGTGCCAGCACCAAGGGCGCCGGGATTTGGGGAGAGACCCAGTACTTC.